Listed below are T cell receptor beta chains from one sample, sequenced in a study of blood T cell repertoires in COVID-19. Assay used: immunoSEQ multiplex PCR; TCRdb lists only in-frame clones, some missing. Of about 150,000 clones detected, over 75% appear once; the ten largest clones hold roughly 3%. Sequences were obtained from peripheral blood. The source of these receptors is a woman aged 55-70 years with active COVID-19. The CDR3 runs from the conserved cysteine through the conserved F or W. The D gene is left open where the match is weak. Not every row has a clone size; where given, it reads once, few, many or a size class.

j_call | clone_size | v_call | d_call | cdr3_nt | cdr3_aa
TRBJ1-3 | . | TRBV11-3 | TRBD1 | TGTGCCAGCAGCTTAGCCAGGGGGAGCTCTGGAAACACCATATATTTT | CASSLARGSSGNTIYF
TRBJ2-2 | . | TRBV7-2 | . | TGTGCCAGCAGCGTAGGGAGATCCCACACCGGGGAGCTGTTTTTT | CASSVGRSHTGELFF
TRBJ2-1 | . | TRBV2 | TRBD2 | TGTGCCAGCAGTGATGGGACTAGCGGGAGGGAGTGGGCCTACAATGAGCAGTTCTTC | CASSDGTSGREWAYNEQFF
TRBJ2-1 | . | TRBV28 | TRBD2 | TGTGCCAGCAGGAGTGGGACTAGCGGGCAGTTCTTC | CASRSGTSGQFF
TRBJ2-5 | . | TRBV10-3 | TRBD2 | TGTGCCATCAGTGTGCGAGCTAGCGGGGCCCGGGAGACCCAGTACTTC | CAISVRASGARETQYF
TRBJ1-1 | . | TRBV9 | . | TGTGCCAGCAGCGTAGATCCCTATACGACGGGGAGTACTGAAGCTTTCTTT | CASSVDPYTTGSTEAFF
TRBJ1-5 | . | TRBV6-5 | . | TGTGCCAGCAATCCGACAGGAAGCAATCAGCCCCAGCATTTT | CASNPTGSNQPQHF
TRBJ1-2 | . | TRBV5-1 | . | TGCGCCAGCAGCTTGGGTGGGGAGGCGAACTATGGCTACACCTTC | CASSLGGEANYGYTF
TRBJ1-3 | . | TRBV4-2 | . | TGTGCCAGCAGCCAAGATACAGGGCTCTCTGGAAACACCATATATTTT | CASSQDTGLSGNTIYF
TRBJ2-6 | . | TRBV14 | TRBD2 | TGTGCCAGCAGCCTCAGGACTAGCGTTGGGGCCAACGTCCTGACTTTC | CASSLRTSVGANVLTF
TRBJ2-7 | . | TRBV7-3 | . | TGTGCCAGCAGCCTCTTTTGGAACTTTTGGAGGGGCGAGCAGTACTTC | CASSLFWNFWRGEQYF
TRBJ2-1 | . | TRBV9 | . | TGTGCCAGCAGCGTAGGTCTGGGCAGGGAGGTAAATGAGCAGTTCTTC | CASSVGLGREVNEQFF
TRBJ2-3 | . | TRBV19 | . | TGTGCCAGTAGCCCATCCTGGGCCTCACCGGTGGATACGCAGTATTTT | CASSPSWASPVDTQYF
TRBJ1-4 | . | TRBV18 | TRBD1 | TGTGCCAGCTCACCGGGACAGGGACTTGAAAAACTGTTTTTT | CASSPGQGLEKLFF
TRBJ2-7 | once | TRBV6-5 | . | TGTGCCAGCAGCATAGTGGGAGCGGGTGAGCAGTACTTC | CASSIVGAGEQYF
TRBJ1-2 | . | TRBV27 | . | TGTGCCAGCAGTTTTAAGGGGTCTAACTATGGCTACACCTTC | CASSFKGSNYGYTF
TRBJ2-7 | . | TRBV28 | TRBD1 | TGTGCCAGCAGTGCATCCGGGACAGGGGTCAACGAGCAGTACTTC | CASSASGTGVNEQYF
TRBJ1-1 | . | TRBV4-2 | . | TGTGCCAGCAGCCAAGTGCCGGGACGGGGGGGGACTGAAGCTTTCTTT | CASSQVPGRGGTEAFF
TRBJ1-1 | . | TRBV28 | . | TGTGCCAGCCAGGGACACGTCGGTGAAGCTTTCTTT | CASQGHVGEAFF
TRBJ2-1 | . | TRBV29-1 | TRBD2 | TGCAGCGTTGAGCGGGGGAATGGGAATGAGCAGTTCTTC | CSVERGNGNEQFF
TRBJ1-4 | . | TRBV4-1 | . | TGCGCCAGCAGCCAAAGATCACTCAGGGCTAATGAAAAACTGTTTTTT | CASSQRSLRANEKLFF
TRBJ1-3 | few | TRBV21-1 | . | TGTGCCAGCAGCAACTCCGTTCGCCGGGTCTCTGGAAACACCATATATTTT | CASSNSVRRVSGNTIYF
TRBJ2-5 | . | TRBV3-1/TRBV3-2 | TRBD2 | TGTGCCAGCAGCCAAGAAGGGAATAGCGGGAGTCCGGAGACCCAGTACTTC | CASSQEGNSGSPETQYF
TRBJ2-7 | . | TRBV12-3/TRBV12-4 | . | TGTGCCAGCAGTTTTGGGAGTAAGAACGAGCAGTACTTC | CASSFGSKNEQYF
TRBJ1-2 | once | TRBV5-1 | TRBD1 | TGCGCCAGCAGTTTGGGACAGGGTGAAGGCTACACCTTC | CASSLGQGEGYTF
TRBJ2-1 | . | TRBV18 | TRBD1 | TGTGCCAGCTCACCGAGGACAGGATGGGGATCCTACAATGAGCAGTTCTTC | CASSPRTGWGSYNEQFF
TRBJ1-2 | once | TRBV6-4 | TRBD1 | TGTGCCAGCAGTGTTCGACAGGGATCCCCTTACACCTTC | CASSVRQGSPYTF
TRBJ2-3 | . | TRBV2 | . | TGTGCCAGCAGTGAAGGACTGTATACGCAGTATTTT | CASSEGLYTQYF
TRBJ2-1 | . | TRBV5-1 | . | TGCGCCAGCAGCTTGGGGACAGCCCCATACGACAATGAGCAGTTCTTC | CASSLGTAPYDNEQFF
TRBJ1-1 | . | TRBV3-1/TRBV3-2 | . | TGTGCCAGCAGCCAAGATCGTATCGGGATACAAGCTTTCTTT | CASSQDRIGIQAFF
TRBJ1-6 | . | TRBV20-1 | . | TGCAGTGCTAGTCGGGGCAGGGGAGGGGATTCACCCCTCCACTTT | CSASRGRGGDSPLHF
TRBJ2-1 | . | TRBV4-2 | TRBD2 | TGTGCCAGCAGCCAAGAACGAGAGCTGACTAGCGGGAGGAGTAATGAGCAGTTCTTC | CASSQERELTSGRSNEQFF
TRBJ1-2 | . | TRBV4-3 | . | TGCGCCAGCAGCCAAGATAACAGGATTGGAGGCTACACCTTC | CASSQDNRIGGYTF
TRBJ2-1 | . | TRBV9 | TRBD2 | TGTGCCAGCAGCACTTCTCTTGGACTAGCGGGAAAAAATGAGCAGTTCTTC | CASSTSLGLAGKNEQFF
TRBJ2-3 | . | TRBV3-1/TRBV3-2 | TRBD2 | TGTGCCAGCAGCCGGTCGTGGGTATCTAGCGGGAGTTTCGGAGATACGCAGTATTTT | CASSRSWVSSGSFGDTQYF
TRBJ1-4 | once | TRBV29-1 | TRBD1 | TGCAGCGTACGACAGGGGTCTAATGAAAAACTGTTTTTT | CSVRQGSNEKLFF